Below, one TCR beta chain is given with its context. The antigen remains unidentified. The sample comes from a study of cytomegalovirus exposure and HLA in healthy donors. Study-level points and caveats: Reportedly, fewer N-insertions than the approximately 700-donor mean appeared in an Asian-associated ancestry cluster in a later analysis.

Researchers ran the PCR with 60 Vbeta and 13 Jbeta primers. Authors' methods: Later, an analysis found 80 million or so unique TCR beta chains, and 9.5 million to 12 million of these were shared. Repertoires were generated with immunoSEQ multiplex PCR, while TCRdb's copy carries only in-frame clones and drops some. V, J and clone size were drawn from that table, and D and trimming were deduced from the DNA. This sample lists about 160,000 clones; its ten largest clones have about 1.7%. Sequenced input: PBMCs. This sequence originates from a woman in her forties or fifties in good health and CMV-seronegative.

The DNA for the CDR3 is TGTGCCAGCAGCTGGACAGGGACGAGCAATCAGCCCCAGCATTTT. It encodes CASSWTGTSNQPQHF. V and J are TRBV6-5 and TRBJ1-5; 8 bases align to TRBD1. The trim removed 6 bases at V and 1 base at J, leaving 5 bases unmatched. The CDR3 totals 15 residues. Germline values: CDR1 MNHEY, CDR2 SVGAGI.